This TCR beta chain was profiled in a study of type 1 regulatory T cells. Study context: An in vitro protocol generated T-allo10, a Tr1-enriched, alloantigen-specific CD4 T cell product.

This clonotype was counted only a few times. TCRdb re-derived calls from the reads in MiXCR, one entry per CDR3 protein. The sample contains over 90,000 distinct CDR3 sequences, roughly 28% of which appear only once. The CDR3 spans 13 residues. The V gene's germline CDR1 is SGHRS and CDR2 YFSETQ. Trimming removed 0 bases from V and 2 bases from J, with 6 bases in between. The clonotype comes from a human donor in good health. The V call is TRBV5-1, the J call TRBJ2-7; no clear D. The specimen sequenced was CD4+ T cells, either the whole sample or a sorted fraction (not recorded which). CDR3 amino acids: CASSLDSAYEQYF. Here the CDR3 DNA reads TGCGCCAGCAGCTTGGACAGCGCCTACGAGCAGTACTTC. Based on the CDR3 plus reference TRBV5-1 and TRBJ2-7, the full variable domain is KAGVTQTPRYLIKTRGQQVTLSCSPISGHRSVSWYQQTPGQGLQFLFEYFSETQRNKGNFPGRFSGRQFSNSRSEMNVSTLELGDSALYLCASSLDSAYEQYFGPGTRLTVT.